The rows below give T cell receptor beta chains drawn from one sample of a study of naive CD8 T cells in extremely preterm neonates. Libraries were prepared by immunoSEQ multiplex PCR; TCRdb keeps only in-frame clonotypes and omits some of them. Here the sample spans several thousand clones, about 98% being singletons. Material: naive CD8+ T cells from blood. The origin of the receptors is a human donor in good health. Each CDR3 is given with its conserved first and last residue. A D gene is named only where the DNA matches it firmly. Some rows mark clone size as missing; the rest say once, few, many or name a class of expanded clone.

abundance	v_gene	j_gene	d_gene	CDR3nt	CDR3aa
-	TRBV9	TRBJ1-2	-	TGTGCCAGCAGCGTAGGGGCAGGGGAACTCTATGGCTACACCTTC	CASSVGAGELYGYTF
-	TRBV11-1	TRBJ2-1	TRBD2	TGTGCCAGCAGCTTTTTACGGACTAGCGGACATGAGCAGTTCTTC	CASSFLRTSGHEQFF
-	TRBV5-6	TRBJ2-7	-	TGTGCCAGCAGCTTTGACAGTGACGAGCAGTACTTC	CASSFDSDEQYF
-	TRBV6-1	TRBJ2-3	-	TGTGCCAGCTCCCGGTGGTCTAGCACAGATACGCAGTATTTT	CASSRWSSTDTQYF
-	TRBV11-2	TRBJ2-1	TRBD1	TGTGCCAGCAGCTCGACAGGGGGCAATGAGCAGTTCTTC	CASSSTGGNEQFF
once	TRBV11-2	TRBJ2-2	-	TGTGCCAGCAGCCAGGCTTACTTTTTAGCGAACACCGGGGAGCTGTTTTTT	CASSQAYFLANTGELFF
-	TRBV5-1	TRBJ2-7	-	TGCGCCAGCAGCTTGCCCGGACAGCCTACCTACGAGCAGTACTTC	CASSLPGQPTYEQYF
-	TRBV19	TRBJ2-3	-	TGTGCCAGTAGTCCTTACCGAGGAGATACGCAGTATTTT	CASSPYRGDTQYF
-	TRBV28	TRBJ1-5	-	TGTGCCAGCAGTTCTCTGTTAGAAGACATCCCTCCAAAGCATTTT	CASSSLLEDIPPKHF
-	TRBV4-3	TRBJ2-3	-	TGCGCCAGCAGCCAAGATAGGGGGACCCGAGGCAATACGCAGTATTTT	CASSQDRGTRGNTQYF
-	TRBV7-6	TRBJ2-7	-	TGTGCCAGCAGCTTAGCGGGCCCGAGTTACGAGCAGTACTTC	CASSLAGPSYEQYF
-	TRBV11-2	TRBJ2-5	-	TGTGCCAGCGGAACCTTCGGACAGTACCAAGAGACCCAGTACTTC	CASGTFGQYQETQYF
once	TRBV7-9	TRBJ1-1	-	TGTGCCAGCAGCTTAGTGGACAGAGGATCCGGCCTCTTT	CASSLVDRGSGLF